This T cell receptor beta chain was observed in a study of Graves' ophthalmopathy and Graves' hyperthyroidism. A few counts support this clonotype. The germline V gene encodes CDR1 ENHRY and CDR2 SYGVKD. V dropped 6 bases and J dropped 1 base, with 12 bases sitting between them. The CDR3 covers 14 residues. Amplified TCR beta CDR3 regions were obtained using RNA transcripts as template. RT-PCR with HTBI primers came first, then second-round multiplex PCR. Each CDR3 protein is one row after TCRdb ran MiXCR on the multiplex PCR reads. The sample yields hundreds of thousands of distinct CDR3 sequences, approximately 42% seen once.

The sequenced sample was peripheral blood. The sequence derives from an adult man with Graves' ophthalmopathy. The V and J genes are TRBV10-3 and TRBJ1-1; TRBD1 is a possible D gene (5 bases). In nucleotides, the CDR3 is TGTGCCATCAGAAGGGACCAAGGGAACACTGAAGCTTTCTTT. Translating it yields CAIRRDQGNTEAFF.